A single sample is the source of the 23 T cell receptor beta chains below, sequenced in a study of CD8 T cells in Susac syndrome. cDNA came from about 0.5 to 1 ug RNA primed by random hexamers. One entry per CDR3 protein, called by TCRdb with MiXCR from the immunoSEQ multiplex PCR reads. Altogether roughly 150,000 distinct CDR3 sequences are present, roughly 94% being singletons, with the ten largest covering around 0.21%. Source material: CD8+ T cells from PBMCs. These receptors were obtained from a human donor with multiple sclerosis.

The rearrangement uses TRBV29-1 and TRBJ2-7; D is perhaps TRBD1 (6 bases). Trimming pared 3 bases from V and 6 bases from J, leaving 15 bases between. This CDR3 contains 13 residues. Germline loops: CDR1 SQVTM, CDR2 ANQGSEA. The CDR3 spells CSVDGAGAAEQYF. The DNA of the CDR3 is TGCAGCGTTGATGGGGCAGGGGCGGCCGAGCAGTACTTC.

CDR3: CASSLGQGVGGYTF. Written as DNA, the CDR3 is TGTGCCAGCAGTCTCGGACAGGGCGTAGGTGGCTACACCTTC. This sequence joins TRBV7-9 and TRBJ1-2; 8 nucleotides agree with TRBD1. V shed 6 bases, J shed 7 bases, and the junction held 10 bases outside the gene matches. Germline CDR1 SEHNR, CDR2 FQNEAQ (reference sequence). The CDR3 runs to 14 residues.

The rearrangement joins TRBV9 to TRBJ1-1; D is ambiguous. The V and J ends lost 0 bases and 7 bases respectively, with 16 bases between them. The length of the CDR3 is 15 residues. CDR1 and CDR2 (germline): SGDLS, YYNGEE. The CDR3 DNA is TGTGCCAGCAGCGTAGGTTTACATTACGGCAGTGAAGCTTTCTTT. Translating it yields CASSVGLHYGSEAFF.

The J gene is TRBJ1-1, the V gene TRBV3-1; D uncertain. The CDR3 runs to 17 residues. The germline V gene has CDR1 LGHDT and CDR2 YNNKEL (reference sequence). The V gene lost 0 bases and the J gene lost 5 bases, with 19 bases spanning the gap. This CDR3 reads CASSQDRTTSRVTEAFF. The CDR3 DNA follows: TGTGCCAGCAGCCAAGATCGAACCACCTCAAGGGTTACTGAAGCTTTCTTT.

V and J are TRBV28 and TRBJ2-3, with a possible D match to TRBD2 (7 bases). Trimming cost V 7 bases and J 3 bases, with 14 bases left between them. This CDR3 is built from 14 residues. Germline assignment: CDR1 MDHEN and CDR2 SYDVKM. This CDR3 is CASKGGATTDTQYF. The CDR3 DNA reads TGTGCCAGCAAGGGGGGGGCAACGACAGATACGCAGTATTTT.

The chain links TRBV7-2 to TRBJ2-7; D is perhaps TRBD1 or TRBD2 (5 bases each). Germline-derived CDR1 and CDR2 are SGHTA and FQGNSA. Trimming cost V 0 bases and J 5 bases, with 14 bases left between them. This CDR3 region has 15 residues. CDR3 region: CASSLAPSGTNEQYF. The CDR3 nucleotides are TGTGCCAGCAGCTTAGCGCCGTCGGGGACCAACGAGCAGTACTTC. The full variable domain, its missing parts supplied by reference TRBV7-2 and TRBJ2-7, is GAGVSQSPSNKVTEKGKDVELRCDPISGHTALYWYRQSLGQGLEFLIYFQGNSAPDKSGLPSDRFSAERTGGSVSTLTIQRTQQEDSAVYLCASSLAPSGTNEQYFGPGTRLTVT.

This clonotype appeared a few times. This chain joins TRBV7-9 and TRBJ2-7, with D possibly matching TRBD1 (6 bases). Trimming left V 2 bases short and J 6 bases short, with 8 bases between. CDR3 length: 12 residues. CDR1 is SEHNR, CDR2 FQNEAQ, per germline (reference sequence). CDR3 in amino acids: CASSLPRGEQYF. The CDR3 coding sequence is TGTGCCAGCAGCTTACCCAGGGGCGAGCAGTACTTC.

The chain couples TRBV19 to TRBJ1-5; D may be TRBD1 (5 bases). CDR1 is LNHDA, CDR2 SQIVND, per germline (reference sequence). V shed 6 bases and J shed 4 bases, with 16 bases lying between them. The CDR3 covers 15 residues. The CDR3: CASRDTQADNQPQHF. CDR3 DNA: TGTGCCAGTAGGGACACGCAGGCCGATAATCAGCCCCAGCATTTT.

This chain joins TRBV13 and TRBJ1-1; perhaps TRBD1 as D (6 bases). The CDR3 spans 12 residues. Between the trimmed V and J ends, which lost 5 bases and 4 bases, there was a span of 8 bases. Per the germline V gene, CDR1 is PRHDT and CDR2 is FYEKMQ (reference sequence). The CDR3 sequence is CASSPQGTEAFF. CDR3 nucleotide sequence: TGTGCCAGCAGCCCACAGGGCACTGAAGCTTTCTTT.

The chain has TRBV7-9 and TRBJ1-2; D is undetermined. V lost 6 bases and J lost 2, with 4 bases in between. The CDR3 runs 11 residues. Germline V lookup: CDR1 SEHNR, CDR2 FQNEAQ (reference sequence). CDR3 sequence reads: CASSANYGYTF. The CDR3 DNA follows: TGTGCCAGCAGTGCGAACTATGGCTACACCTTC. Full variable domain (remainder filled in from reference TRBV7-9 and TRBJ1-2): DTGVSQNPRHKITKRGQNVTFRCDPISEHNRLYWYRQTLGQGPEFLTYFQNEAQLEKSRLLSDRFSAERPKGSFSTLEIQRTEQGDSAMYLCASSANYGYTFGSGTRLTVV.

This clonotype occurred once. The chain has TRBV28 and TRBJ2-7; 10 nucleotides align to TRBD1. Germline V gives CDR1 MDHEN, CDR2 SYDVKM. This CDR3 has 17 amino acids. V gave up 3 bases and J gave up 2 bases; unmatched junction bases: 10. The CDR3 sequence: CASSFDRGLSSAYEQYF. The DNA for the CDR3 is TGTGCCAGCAGTTTCGACAGGGGGCTCTCCAGCGCCTACGAGCAGTACTTC. Based on the CDR3 plus reference TRBV28 and TRBJ2-7, the full variable domain is DVKVTQSSRYLVKRTGEKVFLECVQDMDHENMFWYRQDPGLGLRLIYFSYDVKMKEKGDIPEGYSVSREKKERFSLILESASTNQTSMYLCASSFDRGLSSAYEQYFGPGTRLTVT.

V is TRBV25-1 and J is TRBJ1-2; D is possibly TRBD1 (5 bases). Germline assignment: CDR1 MGHDK and CDR2 SYGVNS. The CDR3 covers 13 residues. The ends were cut back, 4 bases at V and 4 bases at J, with 10 bases in the middle. The CDR3 loop reads CASSVGDLYGYTF. The CDR3 DNA sequence: TGTGCCAGCAGTGTCGGGGACCTCTATGGCTACACCTTC.

Comments on this clonotype: At one end, the junction sequence differs from germline, possibly due to a read error. The rearrangement links TRBV29-1 to TRBJ1-2; D is perhaps TRBD1 (6 bases). Germline CDR1 and CDR2: SQVTM and ANQGSEA. This CDR3 has 11 amino acids. DNA for the CDR3: TGCAGCGTTGAGGCAAGACAGGCCCGGGTGTTC. Translating gives CSVEARQARVF.

The V call is TRBV4-1, the J call TRBJ2-5; TRBD2 aligns across 7 bases. Germline V lookup: CDR1 MGHRA, CDR2 YSYEKL. This CDR3 is 15 amino acids long. V was pared by 0 bases and J by 5 bases, with 6 bases of the junction left unmatched. The DNA of the CDR3 is TGCGCCAGCAGCCAAGATGCTAGCGGAGGGGAGACCCAGTACTTC. This codes for CASSQDASGGETQYF.

CDR3 in amino acids: CASKQGSLGELFF. The CDR3 DNA is TGTGCCAGCAAACAGGGGTCCTTGGGTGAACTGTTTTTT. The chain couples TRBV19 to TRBJ1-4; the match to TRBD1 covers 7 bases. The CDR3 spans 13 residues. Germline V gene sequence: CDR1 LNHDA, CDR2 SQIVND (reference sequence). Trimming cost V 9 bases and J 12 bases; bases outside gene matches: 13. The variable domain in full, with the rest retrieved from reference TRBV19 and TRBJ1-4, is DGGITQSPKYLFRKEGQNVTLSCEQNLNHDAMYWYRQDPGQGLRLIYYSQIVNDFQKGDIAEGYSVSREKKESFPLTVTSAQKNPTAFYLCASKQGSLGELFFGSGTQLSVL.

This clonotype has only one observation. This chain joins TRBV6-5 and TRBJ1-2; D gene uncertain. The CDR3 runs 14 residues. Trimming took off 0 bases at V and 4 bases at J, with 9 bases between the two ends. Germline loops: CDR1 MNHEY, CDR2 SVGAGI. This chain's CDR3 is CASSYSESPYGYTF. The CDR3 DNA reads as TGTGCCAGCAGTTACTCGGAGTCCCCCTATGGCTACACCTTC.

Here the CDR3 reads CASSTTDGFNYGYTF. CDR3 DNA sequence: TGTGCCAGCAGTACCACGGACGGATTTAACTATGGCTACACCTTC. V usage is TRBV27 and J usage is TRBJ1-2, with no clear D. The germline V gene has CDR1 MNHEY and CDR2 SMNVEV (reference sequence). Trimming removed 5 bases at V and 1 base at J, with 14 bases between. This CDR3 is built from 15 residues.

This chain uses TRBV5-5 with TRBJ2-1; possibly TRBD2 for D (5 bases). Germline CDR1 is SGHKS and CDR2 is YYEKEE (reference sequence). The CDR3 spans 14 residues. The V gene lost 6 bases and the J gene lost 5 bases, with 15 bases spanning the gap. The CDR3 loop reads CASIPEWRDNEQFF. CDR3 in DNA: TGTGCCAGCATCCCTGAATGGCGGGACAATGAGCAGTTCTTC.

This chain joins TRBV28 and TRBJ2-7; D is perhaps TRBD1 or TRBD2 (7 bases each). V lost 5 bases, J lost 1 base, and 15 bases lay in between. Germline V gene sequence: CDR1 MDHEN, CDR2 SYDVKM. This CDR3 is built from 15 residues. This chain's CDR3 is CASSQQGRESYEQYF. Written as DNA, the CDR3 is TGTGCCAGCAGTCAACAGGGGCGGGAGTCCTACGAGCAGTACTTC.

The V gene is TRBV20-1, the J gene TRBJ2-1; TRBD1 aligns across 7 bases. Trimming removed 6 bases from V and 1 base from J; junction bases left unmatched: 6. Germline lookup yields CDR1 DFQATT and CDR2 SNEGSKA (reference sequence). The CDR3 loop spans 14 amino acids. For the CDR3, the DNA is TGCAGTGCCACAGGGGAAAGGTCCTACAATGAGCAGTTCTTC. This sequence encodes CSATGERSYNEQFF.

The chain carries TRBV3-1 and TRBJ1-2; D is possibly TRBD1 (5 bases). Deletions cut 7 bases from V and 3 bases from J, with 33 bases between. Per the germline V gene, CDR1 is LGHDT and CDR2 is YNNKEL (reference sequence). The CDR3 contains 20 residues. CDR3 loop: CASTPGSASWGETQYYGYTF. The CDR3 nucleotides read TGTGCCAGCACCCCGGGATCGGCGTCCTGGGGGGAGACGCAGTACTATGGCTACACCTTC.

This sequence joins TRBV20-1 and TRBJ2-7; 10 bases are shared with TRBD2. Trimming took 2 bases from V and 4 from J; bases not matched to a gene: 2. Germline-derived CDR1 and CDR2 are DFQATT and SNEGSKA (reference sequence). This CDR3 has 13 residues. The CDR3 nucleotides read TGCAGTGCTAGAAGCGGGGGGGATTACGAGCAGTACTTC. Protein: CSARSGGDYEQYF.

The chain employs TRBV15 and TRBJ2-7, with D unresolved. V lost 0 bases and J 5 bases, leaving 5 bases between the germline ends. Germline V gene lookup returns CDR1 LNHNV and CDR2 YYDKDF (reference sequence). This CDR3 spans 12 amino acids. The CDR3 here is CATSREADEQYF. The CDR3 bases are TGTGCCACCAGCAGAGAGGCGGACGAGCAGTACTTC.